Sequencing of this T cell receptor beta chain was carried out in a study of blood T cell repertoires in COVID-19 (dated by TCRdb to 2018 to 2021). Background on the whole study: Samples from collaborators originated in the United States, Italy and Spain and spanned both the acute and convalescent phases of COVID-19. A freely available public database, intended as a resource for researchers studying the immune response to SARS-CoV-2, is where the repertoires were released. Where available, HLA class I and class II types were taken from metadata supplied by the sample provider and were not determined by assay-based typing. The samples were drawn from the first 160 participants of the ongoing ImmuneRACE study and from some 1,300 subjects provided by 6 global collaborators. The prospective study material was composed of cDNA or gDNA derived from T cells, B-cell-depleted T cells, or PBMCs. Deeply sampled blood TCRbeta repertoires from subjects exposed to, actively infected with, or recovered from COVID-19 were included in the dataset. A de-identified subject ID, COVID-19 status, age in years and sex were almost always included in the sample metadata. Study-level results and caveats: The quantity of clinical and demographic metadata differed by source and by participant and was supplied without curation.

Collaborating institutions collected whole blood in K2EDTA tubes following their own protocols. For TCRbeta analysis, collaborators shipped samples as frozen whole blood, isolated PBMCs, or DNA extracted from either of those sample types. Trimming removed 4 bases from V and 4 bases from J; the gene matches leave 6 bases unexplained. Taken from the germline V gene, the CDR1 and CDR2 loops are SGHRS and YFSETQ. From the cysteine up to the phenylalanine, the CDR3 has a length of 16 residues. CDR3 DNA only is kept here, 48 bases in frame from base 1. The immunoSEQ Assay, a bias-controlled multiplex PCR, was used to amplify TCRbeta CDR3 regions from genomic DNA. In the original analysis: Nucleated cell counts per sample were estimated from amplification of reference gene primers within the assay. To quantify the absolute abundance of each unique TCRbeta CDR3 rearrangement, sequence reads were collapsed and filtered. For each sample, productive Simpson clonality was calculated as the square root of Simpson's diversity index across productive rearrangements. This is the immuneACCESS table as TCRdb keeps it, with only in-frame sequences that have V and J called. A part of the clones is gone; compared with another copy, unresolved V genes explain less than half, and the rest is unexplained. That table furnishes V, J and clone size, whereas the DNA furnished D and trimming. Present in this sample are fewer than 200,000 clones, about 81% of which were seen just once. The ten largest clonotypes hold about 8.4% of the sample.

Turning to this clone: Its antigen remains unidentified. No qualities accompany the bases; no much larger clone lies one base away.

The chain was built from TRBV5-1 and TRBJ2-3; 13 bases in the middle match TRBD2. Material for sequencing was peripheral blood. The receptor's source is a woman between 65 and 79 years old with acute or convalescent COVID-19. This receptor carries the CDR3 CASSGGGLAGPDTQYF. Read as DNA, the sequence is TGCGCCAGCAGCGGTGGGGGACTAGCGGGACCAGATACGCAGTATTTT. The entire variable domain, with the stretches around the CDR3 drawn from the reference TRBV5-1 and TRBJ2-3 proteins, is KAGVTQTPRYLIKTRGQQVTLSCSPISGHRSVSWYQQTPGQGLQFLFEYFSETQRNKGNFPGRFSGRQFSNSRSEMNVSTLELGDSALYLCASSGGGLAGPDTQYFGPGTRLTVL.